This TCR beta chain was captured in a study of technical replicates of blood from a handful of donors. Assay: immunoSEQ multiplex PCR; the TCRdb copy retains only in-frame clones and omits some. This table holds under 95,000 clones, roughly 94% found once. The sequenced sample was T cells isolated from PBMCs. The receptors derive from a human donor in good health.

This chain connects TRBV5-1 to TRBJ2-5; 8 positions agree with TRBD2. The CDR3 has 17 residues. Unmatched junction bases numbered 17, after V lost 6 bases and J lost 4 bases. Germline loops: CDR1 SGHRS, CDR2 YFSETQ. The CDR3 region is CASTLRASGSGGETQYF. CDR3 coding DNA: TGCGCCAGCACTCTGAGGGCTAGCGGGTCCGGGGGAGAGACCCAGTACTTC.